The present TCR beta chain was sequenced within a study of shared clonotypes between healthy human individuals. Profiling relied on immunoSEQ multiplex PCR, and the TCRdb table lists in-frame clones only, not all of them. Here the sample spans approximately 2,300,000 clones, approximately 90% being singletons. Comment on this clone: This specimen includes other DNA sequences encoding the same CDR3.

Sequencing was performed on naive CD4+ T cells from PBMCs. The sample's subset: CD45RA+ positively selected. This TCR was recovered from a man between 18 and 29 years old in good health. Some clones in this sample may be carry-over from other donors' samples.

CDR3 sequence (DNA): TGTGCCAGCAGTGAAACAGGGGGCGCTTCCTACGAGCAGTACTTC. It encodes CASSETGGASYEQYF. This chain links TRBV6-1 with TRBJ2-7, with TRBD1 identical over 9 bases. The CDR3 runs 15 residues. V dropped 2 bases and J dropped 1; count of bases not matched to a gene: 3. Germline V gene sequence: CDR1 MNHNS, CDR2 SASEGT.